This T cell receptor (beta chain) was recorded in a study of blood T cells in healthy people across ages. A minimum of 5.5 micrograms of total RNA was extracted per sample. Only a few counts were recorded for this clonotype. The antigen remains undetermined. This CDR3 has 15 amino acids. Germline loops: CDR1 DFQATT, CDR2 SNEGSKA (reference sequence). Primed by a sample-barcoded 5' primer and a J-beta primer mix, a second PCR proceeded for 7 to 11 cycles. TCRdb ran MiXCR on the 5' RACE reads and lists one entry per CDR3 protein. The sample carries roughly 1 million distinct CDR3 sequences, around 27% recorded once. Overall study findings and caveats: Higher naive T cell percentage went strongly together with higher TCR beta diversity. Because sorting was not performed, PBMCs prevented conclusive naive versus antigen-experienced comparison.

These data were likewise used in another study, on T cells of mothers and their children.

The J gene is TRBJ2-5, the V gene TRBV20-1; tentative D call: TRBD2 (7 bases). The J call may not be correct, given that the DNA end is closer to TRBJ2-7. This sequence was found in a girl aged 2 to 10 in good health. Sequences were obtained from blood. The CDR3, as DNA: TGCAGTGCTAAAGGGAGGGGGGGCCTTTCGTACGAGCAGTACTTC. The encoded protein is CSAKGRGGLSYEQYF.